This record looks at one T cell receptor (beta chain) sequence and its context. This sample is part of a study of blood T cell repertoires in COVID-19. About the research overall: Acute and convalescent COVID-19 samples came from the United States, Italy and Spain.

The germline V and J ends were trimmed by 6 bases and 4 bases, with 10 bases remaining between them. The CDR3 runs to 13 residues. CDR1 and CDR2 (germline): MNHEY, SVGEGT. One Seattle source followed patients from active infection through their disease course. Per the authors' pipeline: Using reference gene primer amplification, nucleated cell counts were estimated. Sequenced by immunoSEQ multiplex PCR; TCRdb stores in-frame clones only, minus some. V, J and clone size are those of that table, while D and trimming were read from the DNA. The profile shows 250,000 to 300,000 clones, 80% to 90% of them singletons.

This rearrangement joins TRBV6-2 or TRBV6-3 to TRBJ1-5; no clear D gene. The specimen sequenced was peripheral blood. This clonotype originated in a woman aged 50 to 60 with COVID-19, enrolled during active disease. The CDR3 here is CASSRAMNQPQHF. CDR3 nucleotide sequence: TGTGCCAGCAGCCGGGCCATGAATCAGCCCCAGCATTTT.